This TCR beta chain was found in a study of T cell responses to AZD1222 COVID-19 vaccine. CDR1 and CDR2 (germline): MDHEN, SYDVKM. This CDR3 is 14 amino acids long. V was clipped by 8 bases and J by 11 bases; unmatched bases: 14. TCRdb keeps only in-frame clones here, not all; method: immunoSEQ multiplex PCR. The sample has 120,000 or so clones, 80% to 90% seen once. The chain carries TRBV28 and TRBJ1-4; 7 positions agree with TRBD1. The sequenced sample was peripheral blood, obtained 28 days after the second AZD1222 dose. The receptor was isolated from an adult who received the AZD1222 COVID-19 vaccine. The CDR3 sequence is CASLRGQAPFKLFF. CDR3 DNA: TGTGCCAGCCTGAGGGGGCAGGCGCCCTTTAAACTGTTTTTT.